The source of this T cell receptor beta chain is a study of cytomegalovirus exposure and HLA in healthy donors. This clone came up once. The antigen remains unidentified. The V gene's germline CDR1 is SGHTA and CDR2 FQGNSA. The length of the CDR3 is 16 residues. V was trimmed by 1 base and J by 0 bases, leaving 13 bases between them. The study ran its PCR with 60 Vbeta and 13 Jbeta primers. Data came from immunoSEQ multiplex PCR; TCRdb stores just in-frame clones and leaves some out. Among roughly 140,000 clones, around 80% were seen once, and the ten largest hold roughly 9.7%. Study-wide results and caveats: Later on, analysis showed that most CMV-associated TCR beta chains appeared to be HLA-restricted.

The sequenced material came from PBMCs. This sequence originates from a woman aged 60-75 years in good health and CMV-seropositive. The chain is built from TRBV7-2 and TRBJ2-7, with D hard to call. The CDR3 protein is CASSLVPLKSSYEQYF. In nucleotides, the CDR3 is TGTGCCAGCAGCTTAGTACCCTTAAAGAGCTCCTACGAGCAGTACTTC.